The 14 T cell receptor beta chains listed next were all sequenced from one sample in a study of T cells after yellow fever vaccination. MiXCR was run by TCRdb on the 5' RACE reads, yielding one entry per CDR3 protein. The sample lists some 110,000 distinct CDR3 sequences; about 7.4% were seen once. The starting material was CD4+ T cells sorted from PBMCs, obtained less than 11 days after the first yellow fever vaccination. The source of these receptors is a man between 18 and 35 years old who received the YFV17D yellow fever vaccine.

This clonotype was recorded many times. This sequence joins TRBV5-1 and TRBJ1-2; perhaps TRBD1 as D (5 bases). V lost 4 bases and J lost 3, with 10 bases in between. The CDR3 contains 13 residues. Germline CDR1 reads SGHRS; CDR2 reads YFSETQ. CDR3 loop: CASSGPGDYGYTF. The CDR3 DNA is TGCGCCAGCAGCGGACCGGGGGACTATGGCTACACCTTC.

At least ten counts were recorded for this clonotype. The chain couples TRBV7-2 to TRBJ2-2; no clear D. This CDR3 comprises 12 residues. CDR1 is SGHTA and CDR2 is FQGNSA in the germline V gene. Trimming cost V 5 bases and J 5 bases, with 6 bases left between them. CDR3 DNA: TGTGCCAGCAGCCTCTCGACCGGGGAGCTGTTTTTT. Amino acids: CASSLSTGELFF.

V is TRBV11-2 and J is TRBJ2-3; 11 nucleotides match TRBD2. V lost 1 base and J lost 4; bases outside the gene matches: 10. Germline V gives CDR1 SGHAT, CDR2 FQNNGV. CDR3 length: 18 amino acids. The CDR3 DNA reads as TGTGCCAGCAGCTTAGTACAGTCTAGCGGGGGGTTGGCAGATACGCAGTATTTT. This sequence encodes CASSLVQSSGGLADTQYF. Complete variable domain (other parts from reference TRBV11-2 and TRBJ2-3): EAGVAQSPRYKIIEKRQSVAFWCNPISGHATLYWYQQILGQGPKLLIQFQNNGVVDDSQLPKDRFSAERLKGVDSTLKIQPAKLEDSAVYLCASSLVQSSGGLADTQYFGPGTRLTVL.

The chain uses TRBV4-2 and TRBJ1-6; a possible D gene is TRBD1 (5 bases). The CDR3 has 16 amino acids. CDR1 is LGHNA and CDR2 is YNFKEQ in the germline V gene. V dropped 0 bases and J dropped 1 base, with 7 bases sitting between them. In nucleotides, the CDR3 is TGTGCCAGCAGCCAAGACCAGGGTTCCTATAATTCACCCCTCCACTTT. Amino acid sequence: CASSQDQGSYNSPLHF.

Note on this clonotype: A much larger clonotype is one base distant, so this may be a read error. The chain employs TRBV4-1 and TRBJ1-3; a weak D match, TRBD1 (5 bases). V lost 1 base and J 7 bases, leaving 11 bases between the germline ends. Germline V CDR1 and CDR2: MGHRA, YSYEKL. The CDR3 is 14 residues long. The CDR3 sequence: CASSQVSGRNTIYF. Here the CDR3 DNA reads TGCGCCAGCAGCCAAGTTTCAGGGAGGAACACCATATATTTT.

In this sample, this clonotype turned up many times. The genes are TRBV2 and TRBJ2-5, with D maybe TRBD2 (5 bases). Trimming shortened V by 3 bases and J by 5 bases, and 7 bases separated the two germline ends. Looked up from germline, CDR1 is SNHLY and CDR2 is FYNNEI. The CDR3 loop spans 12 amino acids. The CDR3 region has the DNA TGTGCCAGCAGTGAGGGAGCGGAGACCCAGTACTTC. Translated: CASSEGAETQYF.

In its sample, this clonotype was seen many times. This chain joins TRBV5-1 and TRBJ2-5, with 9 bases fitting TRBD1. V shed 0 bases and J 4 bases; nucleotides not matched to a gene: 1. The CDR3 extends over 14 amino acids. Germline values: CDR1 SGHRS, CDR2 YFSETQ. CDR3 bases: TGCGCCAGCAGCTTGGAGGACAGGGGAGAGACCCAGTACTTC. Translation: CASSLEDRGETQYF.

This chain links TRBV9 with TRBJ1-1, with D unclear. This CDR3 comprises 13 residues. Germline V CDR1 and CDR2: SGDLS, YYNGEE. Trimming left V 3 bases short and J 1 base short, with 7 bases between. For the CDR3, the DNA is TGTGCCAGCAGCGCCCACAAGAACACTGAAGCTTTCTTT. This translates into CASSAHKNTEAFF.

This clonotype appeared a few times. V gene TRBV18 combines with J gene TRBJ2-1; 8 bases are a match to TRBD2. Per germline, CDR1 KGHSH and CDR2 LQKENI. V shed 3 bases, J shed 5 bases, and the junction held 9 bases outside the gene matches. The CDR3 is 16 amino acids. The CDR3: CASSPPLAGGNNEQFF. DNA for the CDR3: TGTGCCAGCTCACCCCCCCTCGCGGGGGGTAACAATGAGCAGTTCTTC.

This clonotype was counted at least ten times. V is TRBV7-9 and J is TRBJ1-4, with D maybe TRBD1 (6 bases). CDR1 SEHNR and CDR2 FQNEAQ come from the germline V gene (reference sequence). Trimming took 1 base from V and 8 from J, leaving 11 bases between them. The CDR3 has 14 residues. CDR3 DNA: TGTGCCAGCAGCTTAGAACAGGGTAAAGAAAAACTGTTTTTT. This translates into CASSLEQGKEKLFF. The full variable domain, completed using reference TRBV7-9 and TRBJ1-4, is DTGVSQNPRHKITKRGQNVTFRCDPISEHNRLYWYRQTLGQGPEFLTYFQNEAQLEKSRLLSDRFSAERPKGSFSTLEIQRTEQGDSAMYLCASSLEQGKEKLFFGSGTQLSVL.

This clonotype appeared a few times. The chain joins TRBV28 to TRBJ2-5; the D is unclear. Germline CDR1 reads MDHEN; CDR2 reads SYDVKM. Trimming removed 6 bases at V and 6 bases at J, with 17 bases between. CDR3 length equals 14 residues. The CDR3 nucleotides are TGTGCCAGCAGCCGCGGCGGCCTTGAACAGACCCAGTACTTC. This gives the protein CASSRGGLEQTQYF.

In its sample, this clonotype was seen many times. The chain joins TRBV29-1 to TRBJ1-5; a possible D gene is TRBD1 (6 bases). CDR1 SQVTM and CDR2 ANQGSEA come from the germline V gene. There are 14 residues in the CDR3. V gave up 6 bases and J gave up 4 bases, with 16 bases separating them. The CDR3 loop is CSVRDTDPNQPQHF. For the CDR3, the DNA is TGCAGCGTGAGGGACACCGACCCTAATCAGCCCCAGCATTTT.

There are many counts of this clonotype. The rearrangement links TRBV7-9 to TRBJ2-7; D is unclear. The CDR3 runs 14 residues. Trimming removed 3 bases from V and 0 bases from J, with 9 bases in between. Looked up from germline, CDR1 is SEHNR and CDR2 is FQNEAQ (reference sequence). The CDR3 DNA reads as TGTGCCAGCAGCTTCAGCCAAAGCTCCTACGAGCAGTACGTC. It codes for CASSFSQSSYEQYV.

Ten or more counts support this clonotype. The chain couples TRBV7-3 to TRBJ2-1; possibly TRBD2 for D (7 bases). The CDR3 has 14 residues. Germline lookup yields CDR1 SGHTA and CDR2 FQGTGA. The V gene lost 4 bases and the J gene lost 9 bases, with 16 bases spanning the gap. CDR3 in DNA: TGTGCCAGCAGCTCGCCGGGGGGCCCGGGTGAGCAGTTCTTC. It translates to CASSSPGGPGEQFF.